The 24 T cell receptor beta chains below were found in one sample sequenced in a study of T cell responses to AZD1222 COVID-19 vaccine. Here immunoSEQ multiplex PCR was the method, and the copy in TCRdb shows in-frame clones only, minus some. This sample has 150,000 to 200,000 clones, with almost 95% found just once. The sample in question was peripheral blood, obtained on day 0 of AZD1222 vaccination. Every receptor here comes from an adult in good health.

The chain links TRBV27 to TRBJ1-5, with 7 bases matching TRBD1. The V gene end was trimmed by 5 bases and the J gene end by 5 bases; junction bases not matched to a gene: 6. This CDR3 contains 14 residues. Per the germline V gene, CDR1 is MNHEY and CDR2 is SMNVEV (reference sequence). The CDR3 region has the DNA TGTGCCAGCAGTCCTGGGAGGGGGCATCAGCCCCAGCATTTT. Translated, it gives CASSPGRGHQPQHF.

The chain recombines TRBV12-3 or TRBV12-4 with TRBJ1-1, with unresolved D. This CDR3 is built from 13 residues. V shed 1 base and J shed 4 bases, with 7 bases lying between them. This chain's CDR3 is CASSLGTPTEAFF. CDR3 coding DNA: TGTGCCAGCAGTTTAGGGACTCCCACTGAAGCTTTCTTT.

The V gene is TRBV19, the J gene TRBJ2-7; 7 positions agree with TRBD1. Germline V lookup: CDR1 LNHDA, CDR2 SQIVND (reference sequence). J lost 2 bases, V lost 6 bases, and 7 bases had no gene match. CDR3 length: 14 residues. The CDR3 sequence: CASRRTGETYEQYF. DNA for the CDR3: TGTGCCAGTAGACGAACAGGGGAAACCTACGAGCAGTACTTC.

The V gene is TRBV4-2, the J gene TRBJ2-1, with TRBD2 matching 8 bases. The CDR3 covers 15 residues. With 2 bases clipped from V and 7 bases from J, the junction kept 7 bases outside the gene matches. Germline V CDR1 and CDR2: LGHNA, YNFKEQ. Written as DNA, the CDR3 is TGTGCCAGCAGCCAAACCAGCGGGGGCTTTAATGAGCAGTTCTTC. It encodes CASSQTSGGFNEQFF.

With regard to this clone: This same CDR3 is encoded by further DNA sequences in the sample. V and J are TRBV27 and TRBJ1-5; D possibly corresponds to TRBD1 (5 bases). From germline, CDR1 is MNHEY and CDR2 SMNVEV (reference sequence). V was pared by 2 bases and J by 2 bases, with 7 bases between. CDR3 length equals 14 residues. Written as DNA, the CDR3 is TGTGCCAGCAGTTTAGGCAGGGGCAATCAGCCCCAGCATTTT. It codes for CASSLGRGNQPQHF.

The chain recombines TRBV19 with TRBJ2-1; TRBD2 aligns across 8 bases. The CDR3 covers 14 residues. The junction had 6 bases not matched to a gene; V was cut back by 3 bases and J by 8 bases. Germline V gene sequence: CDR1 LNHDA, CDR2 SQIVND (reference sequence). CDR3 in amino acids: CASSIGTRSDEQFF. The CDR3 DNA reads TGTGCCAGTAGTATTGGGACTAGGAGCGATGAGCAGTTCTTC.

The chain employs TRBV5-1 and TRBJ2-7, with D hard to call. Germline CDR1 and CDR2: SGHRS and YFSETQ. The V gene lost 0 bases and the J gene lost 0 bases, with 7 bases spanning the gap. The CDR3 runs 14 residues. CDR3 residues: CASSLAGTSYEQYF. For the CDR3, the DNA is TGCGCCAGCAGCTTGGCGGGCACCTCCTACGAGCAGTACTTC.

V is TRBV5-6 and J is TRBJ2-7; unclear D gene. V gave up 0 bases and J gave up 6 bases, with 4 bases separating them. Germline CDR1 reads SGHDT; CDR2 reads YYEEEE. The CDR3 has 11 amino acids. The CDR3 DNA follows: TGTGCCAGCAGCTTGGACGGCGAGCAGTACTTC. It is translated as CASSLDGEQYF. Supplemented by reference TRBV5-6 and TRBJ2-7, the full variable domain reads DAGVTQSPTHLIKTRGQQVTLRCSPKSGHDTVSWYQQALGQGPQFIFQYYEEEERQRGNFPDRFSGHQFPNYSSELNVNALLLGDSALYLCASSLDGEQYFGPGTRLTVT.

The rearrangement links TRBV3-1 (or the pseudogene TRBV3-2) to TRBJ1-5, with TRBD1 identical over 8 bases. The germline V gene encodes CDR1 LGHDT and CDR2 YNNKEL (reference sequence). With V trimmed by 0 bases and J by 9 bases, 7 bases remained unmatched. This CDR3 contains 15 residues. CDR3 residues: CASSQEGTGPGPQHF. The CDR3 bases are TGTGCCAGCAGCCAAGAGGGGACAGGCCCTGGGCCCCAGCATTTT.

This chain joins TRBV6-5 and TRBJ2-7; either TRBD1 or TRBD2 may supply D (5 bases each). Germline lookup yields CDR1 MNHEY and CDR2 SVGAGI. The CDR3 has 14 amino acids. The ends were cut back, 6 bases at V and 3 bases at J, with 15 bases in the middle. The CDR3 region is CASSRGGRRYEQYF. CDR3 coding DNA: TGTGCCAGCAGCCGTGGGGGTAGGCGCTACGAGCAGTACTTC.

This chain uses TRBV4-1 with TRBJ2-7; D gene unclear. The CDR3 extends over 14 amino acids. Trimming took off 1 base at V and 2 bases at J, with 9 bases between the two ends. CDR1 and CDR2 from the germline V gene are MGHRA and YSYEKL. The CDR3 sequence is CASSQAPQTYEQYF. CDR3 in DNA: TGCGCCAGCAGCCAAGCTCCGCAAACCTACGAGCAGTACTTC.

The rearrangement uses TRBV6-1 and TRBJ1-2; 7 nucleotides line up with TRBD1. Germline V gene sequence: CDR1 MNHNS, CDR2 SASEGT. The trim removed 2 bases at V and 8 bases at J, leaving 11 bases unmatched. The CDR3 sequence is 15 residues long. Written as DNA, the CDR3 is TGTGCCAGCAGTGAAATGGGTGACAGGGACGGAGGCTACACCTTC. It translates to CASSEMGDRDGGYTF.

In the case of this clone: Compared with germline, one end of the junction differs, possibly owing to a read error. V usage is TRBV7-7 and J usage is TRBJ2-3, with TRBD2 identical over 10 bases. This CDR3 region has 15 residues. Germline CDR1 and CDR2: SSHAT and FNYEAQ (reference sequence). The CDR3 DNA is TGTGCTAGCAGCTCTAGCGGGAGCGCCAGAGATACGCAGTATTTT. This translates into CASSSSGSARDTQYF.

The chain employs TRBV15 and TRBJ2-7; maybe TRBD1 (7 bases). The CDR3 is 16 amino acids. Germline-derived CDR1 and CDR2 are LNHNV and YYDKDF (reference sequence). V shed 7 bases and J shed 2 bases, with 21 bases lying between them. The CDR3 nucleotides are TGTGCCACCATGTACGGCGGGACGGGGACAGCCTACGAGCAGTACTTC. Translation: CATMYGGTGTAYEQYF.

This clone was seen only once. The rearrangement links TRBV14 to TRBJ2-7, with 7 bases lining up with TRBD2. Germline-derived CDR1 and CDR2 are SGHDN and FVKESK. J lost 2 bases, V lost 4 bases, and 5 bases had no gene match. This CDR3 has 14 amino acids. CDR3 coding DNA: TGTGCCAGCAGCCCGCGGGAGCACCCCTACGAGCAGTACTTC. Translated, it gives CASSPREHPYEQYF.

This sequence joins TRBV9 and TRBJ2-5; weak D call: TRBD1 (6 bases). The CDR3 covers 15 residues. CDR1 SGDLS and CDR2 YYNGEE come from the germline V gene. The V end was cut by 3 bases, the J end by 2 bases, with 14 bases between. The CDR3 coding sequence is TGTGCCAGCAGCGGTGGGACACTGCATCAAGAGACCCAGTACTTC. Its protein product is CASSGGTLHQETQYF.

The DNA for the CDR3 is TGTGCCAGCCGACAGGGGGACCCCCCCTACGAGCAGTACTTC. Translating it yields CASRQGDPPYEQYF. The genes are TRBV28 and TRBJ2-7; TRBD1 matches at 9 bases. The V segment lost 8 bases and the J segment 2 bases; nucleotides outside the gene matches: 7. The CDR3 contains 14 residues. CDR1 and CDR2 from the germline V gene are MDHEN and SYDVKM.

This rearrangement joins TRBV30 to TRBJ1-6; maybe TRBD1 (5 bases). CDR1 GTSNPN and CDR2 SVGIG come from the germline V gene (reference sequence). This CDR3 is 16 amino acids long. Between the trimmed V and J ends, which lost 3 bases and 6 bases, there was a span of 18 bases. The CDR3 sequence: CAWSRQTGPVNSPLHF. The CDR3 bases are TGTGCCTGGAGCCGGCAAACGGGACCGGTTAATTCACCCCTCCACTTT.

The rearrangement joins TRBV19 to TRBJ2-1; TRBD2 agrees at 14 bases. The CDR3 consists of 18 residues. CDR1 and CDR2 from the germline V gene are LNHDA and SQIVND (reference sequence). With V trimmed by 7 bases and J by 0 bases, 8 bases remained unmatched. The CDR3 loop reads CASNWGTSGGSSYNEQFF. Here the CDR3 DNA reads TGTGCCAGTAATTGGGGGACTAGCGGGGGTAGCTCCTACAATGAGCAGTTCTTC.

The CDR3 loop is CATSPAAYNEQFF. DNA of the CDR3: TGTGCCACCAGCCCCGCGGCCTACAATGAGCAGTTCTTC. The genes are TRBV15 and TRBJ2-1; D gene uncertain. CDR1 LNHNV and CDR2 YYDKDF come from the germline V gene (reference sequence). The CDR3 totals 13 residues. The ends were cut back, 5 bases at V and 2 bases at J, with 7 bases in the middle.

The chain is built from TRBV7-9 and TRBJ2-5; D remains ambiguous. The CDR3 extends over 16 amino acids. Germline V lookup: CDR1 SEHNR, CDR2 FQNEAQ (reference sequence). The V and J ends lost 6 bases and 1 base respectively, with 18 bases between them. CDR3 bases: TGTGCCAGCAGTCAGACCGGGCCAACCACCCAAGAGACCCAGTACTTC. Its protein is CASSQTGPTTQETQYF.

DNA of the CDR3: TGTGCCAGCAGCTTAGATCTGGGGAGGGAGCAGTACTTC. Translated, it gives CASSLDLGREQYF. The J gene is TRBJ2-7, the V gene TRBV11-2; TRBD2 might be the D (6 bases). Per germline, CDR1 SGHAT and CDR2 FQNNGV. Trimming stripped 0 bases from V and 7 bases from J, with 10 bases between. CDR3 length: 13 residues. Based on the CDR3 plus reference TRBV11-2 and TRBJ2-7, the full variable domain is EAGVAQSPRYKIIEKRQSVAFWCNPISGHATLYWYQQILGQGPKLLIQFQNNGVVDDSQLPKDRFSAERLKGVDSTLKIQPAKLEDSAVYLCASSLDLGREQYFGPGTRLTVT.

This sequence joins TRBV28 and TRBJ1-2; TRBD1 agrees at 7 bases. Trimming removed 6 bases from V and 4 bases from J; junction bases left unmatched: 8. From germline, CDR1 is MDHEN and CDR2 SYDVKM. This CDR3 has 14 amino acids. The DNA of the CDR3 is TGTGCCAGCAGACCTGGACAGGAGATCTATGGCTACACCTTC. Translating it yields CASRPGQEIYGYTF.

This chain joins TRBV20-1 and TRBJ2-7; 9 nucleotides align to TRBD1. The CDR3 spans 16 residues. Germline CDR1 and CDR2: DFQATT and SNEGSKA (reference sequence). V lost 3 bases, J lost 3 bases, and 12 bases stayed unmatched. The CDR3 spells CSASSPSGTGFYEQYF. The CDR3 coding sequence is TGCAGTGCTAGTAGTCCCTCCGGGACAGGGTTCTACGAGCAGTACTTC.